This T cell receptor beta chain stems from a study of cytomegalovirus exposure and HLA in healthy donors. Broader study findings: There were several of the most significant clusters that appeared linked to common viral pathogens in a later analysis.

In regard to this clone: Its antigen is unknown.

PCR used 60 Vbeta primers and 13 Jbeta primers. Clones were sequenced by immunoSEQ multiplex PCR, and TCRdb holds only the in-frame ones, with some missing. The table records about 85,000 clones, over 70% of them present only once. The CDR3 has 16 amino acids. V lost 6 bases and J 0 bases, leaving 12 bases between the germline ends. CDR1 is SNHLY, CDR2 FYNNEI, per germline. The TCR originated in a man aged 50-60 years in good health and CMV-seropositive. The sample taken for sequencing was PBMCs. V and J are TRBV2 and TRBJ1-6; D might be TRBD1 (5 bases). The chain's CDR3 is CASSVTGRSYNSPLHF. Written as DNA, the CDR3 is TGTGCCAGCAGCGTCACAGGCCGCTCCTATAATTCACCCCTCCACTTT.